This T cell receptor beta chain stems from a study of blood T cell repertoires in COVID-19. At the level of the study: Acute-phase and convalescent COVID-19 samples originated in the United States, Italy and Spain. In each case, the material was cDNA or gDNA derived from T cells, B-cell-depleted T cells, or PBMCs.

CDR1 is SGHRS and CDR2 is YFSETQ in the germline V gene. J was trimmed by 3 bases and V by 2 bases; bases with no gene match: 2. CDR3 length: 14 amino acids. In the original workflow: Amplification of reference gene primers was used by the study to estimate nucleated cell counts. The table came from immunoSEQ multiplex PCR; TCRdb's copy has only in-frame clones and leaves some out. V, J and clone size reflect that table, while D and trimming were determined from the DNA. The sample yields roughly 230,000 clones, around 90% seen once. Seattle's cohort entered during active infection and was followed longitudinally.

The rearrangement links TRBV5-1 to TRBJ2-7; 10 bases match TRBD1. The TCR sequence derives from a man aged 25 to 45 with COVID-19, enrolled during active disease. The source material was peripheral blood. CDR3 DNA: TGCGCCAGCAGCTTCGGGACAGGGGTCTACGAGCAGTACTTC. Protein product: CASSFGTGVYEQYF.